The entry that follows covers one TCR beta chain sequence. These data belong to a study of cytomegalovirus exposure and HLA in healthy donors. The CDR3 has 15 amino acids. After removal of 2 bases from V and 3 bases from J, the junction contained 5 bases not matched to a gene. CDR1 GTSNPN and CDR2 SVGIG come from the germline V gene (reference sequence). Some clones are missing from TCRdb's copy, which holds only in-frame ones; the method was immunoSEQ multiplex PCR. This table has 200,000 or so clones, roughly 82% appearing once. Sequencing was carried out using PBMCs. The chain has TRBV30 and TRBJ2-1; TRBD1 aligns across 9 bases. The receptor comes from a man aged 18 to 29 in good health and CMV-seropositive. The CDR3 protein is CAWSIPGQGYNEQFF. The CDR3 DNA sequence: TGTGCCTGGAGTATACCGGGACAGGGCTACAATGAGCAGTTCTTC.